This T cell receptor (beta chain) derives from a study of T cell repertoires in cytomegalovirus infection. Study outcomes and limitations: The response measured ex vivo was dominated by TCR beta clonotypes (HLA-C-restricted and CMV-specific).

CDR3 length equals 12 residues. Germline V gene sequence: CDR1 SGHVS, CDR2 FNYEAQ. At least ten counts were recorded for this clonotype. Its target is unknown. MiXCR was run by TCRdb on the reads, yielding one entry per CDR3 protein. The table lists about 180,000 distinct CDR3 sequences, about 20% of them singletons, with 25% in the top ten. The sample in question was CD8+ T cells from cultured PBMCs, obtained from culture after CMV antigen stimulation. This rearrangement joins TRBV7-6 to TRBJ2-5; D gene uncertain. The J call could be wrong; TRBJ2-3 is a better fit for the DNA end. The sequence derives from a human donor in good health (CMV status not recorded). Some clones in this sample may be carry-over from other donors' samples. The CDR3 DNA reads TGTGCCAGCAGCTTAGGCGAAGAGACGCAGTATTTT. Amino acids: CASSLGEETQYF.